Presented here are 14 T cell receptor beta chains from one specimen sequenced in a study of vaccination and CD4 T cells after COVID-19 (dated by TCRdb to 2022 to 2024). The method was PCR. The reads were generated on an Illumina iSeq 100. DNA from cultured CD4+ T cells underwent TCR sequencing with the Oncomine TCR Beta short-read assay at the Johns Hopkins FTIC core. The raw public reads went through TCRdb reprocessing: fastp at Q25, MiXCR clone calling, in-frame beta chains kept. CDR3 protein duplicates are merged, each entry listing the most common genes and DNA. The sample data list 14,000 or so distinct CDR3 sequences, and under 25% of these were observed just once. Roughly 15% of the sample comes from the top ten. In the paper's terms, the treatment or condition label means: approximately 9-day PBMC culture with coronavirus spike peptide pools or control peptides (ViraFEST assay). Antigen specificity for these receptors is unknown.

Sequenced: cultured CD4+ T cells from blood. Receptors were obtained from a human donor with COVID-19.

The V and J genes are TRBV7-2 and TRBJ2-7; D is unclear. CDR3 length: 11 residues. The V end was cut by 5 bases, the J end by 7 bases, with 9 bases between. CDR1 is SGHTA, CDR2 FQGNSA, per germline. The CDR3 bases are TGTGCCAGCAGCCCAGGTTTTGAGCAGTACTTC. This gives the protein CASSPGFEQYF.

The rearrangement links TRBV27 to TRBJ1-1, with 8 positions matching TRBD1. The germline V gene has CDR1 MNHEY and CDR2 SMNVEV (reference sequence). The CDR3 is made up of 15 amino acids. Losses at the gene ends were 7 bases for V and 0 bases for J; bases not matched to a gene: 7. CDR3 bases: TGTGCCAGCACCAAATTGACAGGGGTGAACACTGAAGCTTTCTTT. Protein sequence: CASTKLTGVNTEAFF.

The chain joins TRBV20-1 to TRBJ2-1; unclear D gene. The CDR3 consists of 13 residues. Germline assignment: CDR1 DFQATT and CDR2 SNEGSKA (reference sequence). The V and J ends lost 3 bases and 6 bases respectively, with 12 bases between them. CDR3 in DNA: TGCAGTGCTAGTCGTGGGCCTGGCAATGAGCAGTTCTTC. Translation: CSASRGPGNEQFF.

This clonotype qualifies as medium-sized. For the CDR3, the DNA is TGCAGTGCTACCGACAGAATTAATCAGCCCCAGCATTTT. Encoded protein: CSATDRINQPQHF. This chain joins TRBV20-1 and TRBJ1-5; maybe TRBD1 (5 bases). The CDR3 totals 13 residues. Germline CDR1 is DFQATT and CDR2 is SNEGSKA (reference sequence). V lost 4 bases to trimming and J lost 4 bases, with 11 bases between them.

By share, this clonotype ranks as medium-sized. V and J are TRBV6-5 and TRBJ2-7; 9 nucleotides line up with TRBD2. This CDR3 contains 14 residues. The trim removed 2 bases at V and 2 bases at J, leaving 1 base unmatched. Looked up from germline, CDR1 is MNHEY and CDR2 is SVGAGI. The CDR3 coding sequence is TGTGCCAGCAGTTACGAGCGGGGGGCCTACGAGCAGTACTTC. This translates into CASSYERGAYEQYF.

This clonotype has more than one count but fewer than ten. The J gene is TRBJ1-4, the V gene TRBV27; D unresolved. The germline V gene has CDR1 MNHEY and CDR2 SMNVEV (reference sequence). V gave up 6 bases and J gave up 5 bases, with 13 bases separating them. This CDR3 spans 14 amino acids. For the CDR3, the DNA is TGTGCCAGCAGAGGAGCGGTGGTGAATGAAAAACTGTTTTTT. It is translated as CASRGAVVNEKLFF.

This clonotype is medium-sized (0.01 to 0.1%) within its sample. This rearrangement joins TRBV6-1 to TRBJ1-5; 7 bases are a match to TRBD1. The CDR3 runs to 14 residues. The trim removed 6 bases at V and 5 bases at J, leaving 7 bases unmatched. CDR1 MNHNS and CDR2 SASEGT come from the germline V gene. The CDR3 DNA is TGTGCCAGCAGCCTAAACCAGGGGGATCAGCCCCAGCATTTT. Translation: CASSLNQGDQPQHF.

The rearrangement joins TRBV6-2 or TRBV6-3 to TRBJ2-3; D might be TRBD1 (5 bases). The CDR3 spans 20 residues. The germline gives CDR1 MNHEY, CDR2 SVGEGT. With 4 bases removed from V and 0 bases from J, the gap between germline ends came to 26 bases. This chain's CDR3 is CASSSRQGLPISPSTDTQYF. CDR3 in DNA: TGTGCCAGCAGTTCAAGGCAGGGCCTACCGATTAGCCCTAGCACAGATACGCAGTATTTT.

This clonotype turned up a few times. The chain's CDR3 is CSARVASGGLYNEQFF. The CDR3 nucleotides read TGCAGTGCTAGAGTTGCCAGCGGGGGACTATACAATGAGCAGTTCTTC. This chain joins TRBV20-1 and TRBJ2-1; 8 bases agree with TRBD2. Per the germline V gene, CDR1 is DFQATT and CDR2 is SNEGSKA (reference sequence). The CDR3 runs 16 residues. V gave up 1 base and J gave up 4 bases; unmatched junction bases: 9.

A few counts support this clonotype. This sequence joins TRBV11-3 and TRBJ1-1; D gene ambiguous. Between the trimmed V and J ends, which lost 1 base and 6 bases, there was a span of 18 bases. Germline lookup yields CDR1 SGHNT and CDR2 YENEEA. The CDR3 totals 16 residues. CDR3 protein: CASSLGGVAPPPEAFF. Here the CDR3 DNA reads TGTGCCAGCAGCTTAGGGGGAGTAGCTCCCCCGCCTGAAGCTTTCTTT.

The chain joins TRBV18 to TRBJ2-5; D uncertain. The CDR3 is made up of 13 amino acids. V was pared by 2 bases and J by 5 bases, with 9 bases between. Germline assignment: CDR1 KGHSH and CDR2 LQKENI. CDR3 in DNA: TGTGCCAGCTCACCAAGGGAATGGGAGACCCAGTACTTC. This encodes CASSPREWETQYF.

This clonotype has a handful of counts. This chain links TRBV6-1 with TRBJ1-1, with D hard to call. Trimming took off 8 bases at V and 4 bases at J, with 11 bases between the two ends. This CDR3 region has 12 residues. Germline V CDR1 and CDR2: MNHNS, SASEGT. DNA for the CDR3: TGTGCCAGCCTTGAGAGGGCCACTGAAGCTTTCTTT. Its translation: CASLERATEAFF.

The rearrangement joins TRBV20-1 to TRBJ2-7; weak D call: TRBD2 (5 bases). The germline CDR1 and CDR2 sequences are DFQATT and SNEGSKA (reference sequence). The CDR3 extends over 10 amino acids. Trimming left V 6 bases short and J 8 bases short, with 11 bases between. The DNA of the CDR3 is TGCAGTGCGTCACGAGGGCAGCAGTACTTC. It yields the protein CSASRGQQYF.

The CDR3 nucleotides read TGTGCCAGCAGCTCAACCCCCTTGATGGAGCAGTTCTTC. Amino acids: CASSSTPLMEQFF. The genes are TRBV7-2 and TRBJ2-1; no definite D call. The CDR3 sequence is 13 residues long. Germline V CDR1 and CDR2: SGHTA, FQGNSA. V lost 4 bases, J lost 10 bases, and 14 bases lay in between.